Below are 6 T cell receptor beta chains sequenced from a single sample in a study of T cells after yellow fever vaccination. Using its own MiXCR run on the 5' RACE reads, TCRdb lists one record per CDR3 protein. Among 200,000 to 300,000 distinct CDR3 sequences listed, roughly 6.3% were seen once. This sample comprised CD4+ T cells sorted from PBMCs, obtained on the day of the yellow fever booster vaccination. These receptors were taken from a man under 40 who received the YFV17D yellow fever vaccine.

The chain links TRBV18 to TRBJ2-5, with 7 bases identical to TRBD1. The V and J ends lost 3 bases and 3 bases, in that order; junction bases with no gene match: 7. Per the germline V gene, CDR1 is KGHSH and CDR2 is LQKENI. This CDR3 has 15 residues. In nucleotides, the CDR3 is TGTGCCAGCTCACCTCAACAGGGGTATGAAGAGACCCAGTACTTC. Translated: CASSPQQGYEETQYF.

The CDR3 region is CAIQRDGRNYEQYF. The CDR3 DNA sequence: TGTGCCATCCAAAGGGACGGGAGGAACTACGAGCAGTACTTC. This chain links TRBV10-3 with TRBJ2-7; 7 bases are shared with TRBD2. Per the germline V gene, CDR1 is ENHRY and CDR2 is SYGVKD. CDR3 length: 14 amino acids. V was pared by 8 bases and J by 3 bases, with 10 bases of the junction left unmatched.

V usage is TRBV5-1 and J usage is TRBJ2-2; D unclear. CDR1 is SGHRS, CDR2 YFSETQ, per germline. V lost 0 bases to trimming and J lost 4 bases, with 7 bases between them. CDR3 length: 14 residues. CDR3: CASSLGSVTGELFF. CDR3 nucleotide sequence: TGCGCCAGCAGCTTGGGCAGCGTCACCGGGGAGCTGTTTTTT.

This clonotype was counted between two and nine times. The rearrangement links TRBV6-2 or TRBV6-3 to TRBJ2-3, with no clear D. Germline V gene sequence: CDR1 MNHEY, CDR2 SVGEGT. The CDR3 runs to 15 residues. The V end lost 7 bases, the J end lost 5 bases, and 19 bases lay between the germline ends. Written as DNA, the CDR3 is TGTGCCAGCAATAACAGACTCGTGCGTGAAGATACGCAGTATTTT. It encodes CASNNRLVREDTQYF.

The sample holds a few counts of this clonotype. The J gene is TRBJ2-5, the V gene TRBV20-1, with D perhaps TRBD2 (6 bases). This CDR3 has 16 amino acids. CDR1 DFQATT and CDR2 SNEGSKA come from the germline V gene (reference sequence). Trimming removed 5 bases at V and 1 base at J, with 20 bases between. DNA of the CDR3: TGCAGTGCTCGCTCATCATCTCATAGCGGCCAAGAGACCCAGTACTTC. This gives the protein CSARSSSHSGQETQYF.

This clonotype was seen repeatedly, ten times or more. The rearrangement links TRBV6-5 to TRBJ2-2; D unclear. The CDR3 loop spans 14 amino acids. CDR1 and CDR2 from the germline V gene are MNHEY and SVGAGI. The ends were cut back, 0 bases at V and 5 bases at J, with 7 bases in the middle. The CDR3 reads CASSYSGGTGELFF. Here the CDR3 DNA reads TGTGCCAGCAGTTACTCGGGTGGGACCGGGGAGCTGTTTTTT.